The 32 T cell receptor beta chains below were found in one sample sequenced in a study of blood T cell repertoires in COVID-19. Measured with immunoSEQ multiplex PCR; TCRdb has only the in-frame clones, and not every one. The sample carries fewer than 350,000 clones, 81% recorded once. Sequencing was done on a sample of peripheral blood. The source of these receptors is a woman aged 55-70 years with active or convalescent COVID-19.

V gene TRBV9 combines with J gene TRBJ2-5, with TRBD2 matching 13 bases. Trimming cost V 4 bases and J 5 bases; bases outside gene matches: 8. The CDR3 is 16 amino acids. Looked up from germline, CDR1 is SGDLS and CDR2 is YYNGEE. This CDR3 is CASSPTSGGLVETQYF. CDR3 nucleotide sequence: TGTGCCAGCAGCCCGACTAGCGGGGGGTTGGTGGAGACCCAGTACTTC.

The genes are TRBV9 and TRBJ1-4; maybe TRBD1 (5 bases). The germline V gene encodes CDR1 SGDLS and CDR2 YYNGEE. CDR3 length equals 17 residues. Trimming removed 1 base at V and 3 bases at J, with 16 bases between. The CDR3 region has the DNA TGTGCCAGCAGCGTATTTGGTGGGGAACAGGCTAATGAAAAACTGTTTTTT. Its translation: CASSVFGGEQANEKLFF.

This clone was observed a few times. V gene TRBV28 combines with J gene TRBJ1-1; D gene ambiguous. CDR1 and CDR2 from the germline V gene are MDHEN and SYDVKM. Between the trimmed V and J ends, which lost 6 bases and 0 bases, there was a span of 8 bases. The CDR3 length is 13 residues. The CDR3 bases are TGTGCCAGCAGGGGCTTAATGAACACTGAAGCTTTCTTT. Residues: CASRGLMNTEAFF.

This chain joins TRBV19 and TRBJ1-5; 12 bases are a match to TRBD1. The CDR3 is 15 residues long. Unmatched junction bases numbered 3, after V lost 4 bases and J lost 5 bases. The V gene's germline CDR1 is LNHDA and CDR2 SQIVND (reference sequence). The CDR3 here is CASSTGTGGYQPQHF. CDR3 coding DNA: TGTGCCAGTAGTACCGGGACAGGGGGCTATCAGCCCCAGCATTTT.

This chain uses TRBV7-9 with TRBJ2-6; unclear D gene. Looked up from germline, CDR1 is SEHNR and CDR2 is FQNEAQ (reference sequence). The ends were cut back, 7 bases at V and 0 bases at J, with 13 bases in the middle. The CDR3 sequence is 16 residues long. For the CDR3, the DNA is TGTGCCAGCATGGCAATATCCGCCTCTGGGGCCAACGTCCTGACTTTC. Translation gives CASMAISASGANVLTF.

The chain links TRBV28 to TRBJ1-3, with 7 nucleotides matching TRBD1. The CDR3 is 15 residues long. The V gene's germline CDR1 is MDHEN and CDR2 SYDVKM. Trimming at V came to 7 bases and at J to 0 bases, leaving 6 bases not matched to a gene. CDR3 nucleotide sequence: TGTGCCAGCACCCGACAGGGAAGCTCTGGAAACACCATATATTTT. It yields the protein CASTRQGSSGNTIYF.

This rearrangement joins TRBV29-1 to TRBJ1-1, with 7 bases identical to TRBD1. The germline gives CDR1 SQVTM, CDR2 ANQGSEA. V shed 6 bases, J shed 7 bases, and the junction held 8 bases outside the gene matches. The CDR3 spans 12 residues. CDR3 in amino acids: CSVSGGSFEAFF. In DNA form, the CDR3 reads TGCAGCGTCTCAGGGGGATCCTTTGAAGCTTTCTTT.

The chain has TRBV7-9 and TRBJ1-1; 10 nucleotides match TRBD1. The CDR3 loop spans 16 amino acids. V was clipped by 1 base and J by 7 bases; unmatched bases: 9. CDR1 and CDR2 from the germline V gene are SEHNR and FQNEAQ (reference sequence). CDR3 protein: CASSLVRDRGLGEAFF. The DNA of the CDR3 is TGTGCCAGCAGCTTAGTACGGGACAGGGGACTGGGTGAAGCTTTCTTT.

The count of this clone is one. The chain uses TRBV29-1 and TRBJ1-3; D is unresolved. The germline gives CDR1 SQVTM, CDR2 ANQGSEA. V was pared by 1 base and J by 4 bases, with 8 bases between. The CDR3 length is 13 residues. CDR3 sequence reads: CSVEVNGGNTIYF. As DNA, the CDR3 is TGCAGCGTTGAAGTGAACGGGGGAAACACCATATATTTT.

V and J are TRBV2 and TRBJ1-5; D might be TRBD1 (6 bases). V was shortened by 5 bases and J by 1 base, with 12 bases between the two germline ends. Germline CDR1 and CDR2: SNHLY and FYNNEI. This CDR3 is 15 amino acids long. The CDR3 DNA reads TGTGCCAGCAGTCAGCAGACAGGCAGCAATCAGCCCCAGCATTTT. Translation gives CASSQQTGSNQPQHF.

The rearrangement uses TRBV7-2 and TRBJ1-5; TRBD1 might be the D (5 bases). The ends were cut back, 1 base at V and 2 bases at J, with 9 bases in the middle. From germline, CDR1 is SGHTA and CDR2 FQGNSA. The CDR3 is made up of 15 amino acids. The CDR3 reads CASSLGGVGNQPQHF. The CDR3 nucleotides read TGTGCCAGCAGCTTAGGGGGCGTCGGCAATCAGCCCCAGCATTTT.

The CDR3 DNA follows: TGTGCCAGTAGCCGAACCGGGACAGGGAACACTGAAGCTTTCTTT. This gives the protein CASSRTGTGNTEAFF. This chain uses TRBV19 with TRBJ1-1, with 8 nucleotides matching TRBD1. V lost 6 bases, J lost 1 base, and 7 bases stayed unmatched. The CDR3 length is 15 residues. Germline loops: CDR1 LNHDA, CDR2 SQIVND (reference sequence).

The chain employs TRBV27 and TRBJ2-1; weak D call: TRBD1 (7 bases). Germline values: CDR1 MNHEY, CDR2 SMNVEV (reference sequence). The V gene lost 2 bases and the J gene lost 9 bases, with 11 bases spanning the gap. The CDR3 covers 13 residues. CDR3 bases: TGTGCCAGCAGTTTAGCAGGGGGAGGTGAGCAGTTCTTC. It translates to CASSLAGGGEQFF.

The J gene is TRBJ2-5, the V gene TRBV21-1; the table's TRBD2 call for D was not verified on the DNA. TRBV21-1 is designated a pseudogene. The CDR3 is made up of 22 amino acids. The DNA for the CDR3 is TGTGCCAGCAGCAAAGTACGGGGTCGGAGACTAGCGGGGCGACGATGCCCTGAGACCCAGTACTTC. Residues: CASSKVRGRRLAGRRCPETQYF.

V is TRBV11-2 and J is TRBJ1-2; D is unclear. The ends were cut back, 0 bases at V and 5 bases at J, with 7 bases in the middle. The germline gives CDR1 SGHAT, CDR2 FQNNGV. The CDR3 is made up of 13 amino acids. Here the CDR3 DNA reads TGTGCCAGCAGCTTAGAGTCTGTTTATGGCTACACCTTC. Translating it yields CASSLESVYGYTF.

This chain links TRBV5-1 with TRBJ2-3; TRBD1 matches 7 bases. This CDR3 comprises 15 residues. The germline V gene encodes CDR1 SGHRS and CDR2 YFSETQ. The V gene end was trimmed by 1 base and the J gene end by 0 bases; junction bases not matched to a gene: 2. CDR3 sequence (DNA): TGCGCCAGCAGCTTGACAGGGGTTAGCACAGATACGCAGTATTTT. It encodes CASSLTGVSTDTQYF.

The chain combines TRBV2 with TRBJ2-1; D unresolved. The CDR3 length is 14 residues. The germline CDR1 and CDR2 sequences are SNHLY and FYNNEI. Between the trimmed V and J ends, which lost 8 bases and 7 bases, there was a span of 18 bases. DNA for the CDR3: TGTGCCAGCGTAGTTGATTCCACCGGGAATGAGCAGTTCTTC. Translation: CASVVDSTGNEQFF.

The J gene is TRBJ2-5, the V gene TRBV6-5; D might be TRBD2 (6 bases). Trimming stripped 5 bases from V and 7 bases from J, with 17 bases between. Germline V gives CDR1 MNHEY, CDR2 SVGAGI. The CDR3 is made up of 14 amino acids. The CDR3 spells CASSRQRNGGTQYF. As DNA, the CDR3 is TGTGCCAGCAGTCGGCAGCGGAACGGGGGGACCCAGTACTTC.

The rearrangement joins TRBV5-1 to TRBJ2-5; D is undetermined. V was pared by 5 bases and J by 5 bases, with 10 bases between. CDR3 length: 12 residues. Germline V CDR1 and CDR2: SGHRS, YFSETQ. The CDR3, as DNA: TGCGCCAGCAGGGTAGAAGTGGAGACCCAGTACTTC. Translation: CASRVEVETQYF.

This sequence joins TRBV19 and TRBJ1-2; possible D gene TRBD1, 6 bases. Deletions cut 5 bases from V and 3 bases from J, with 19 bases between. The CDR3 has 16 residues. CDR1 is LNHDA and CDR2 is SQIVND in the germline V gene (reference sequence). The CDR3 reads CASSPEKWTVYYGYTF. CDR3 nucleotide sequence: TGTGCCAGTAGTCCGGAAAAATGGACAGTTTACTATGGCTACACCTTC.

The chain has TRBV28 and TRBJ1-6; 10 bases map to TRBD1. CDR1 and CDR2 from the germline V gene are MDHEN and SYDVKM. J lost 10 bases, V lost 10 bases, and 13 bases had no gene match. CDR3 length: 15 residues. The CDR3 DNA follows: TGTGCCACCCTCCCTCCGGGACAGGGGACCTCACCCCTCCACTTT. It is translated as CATLPPGQGTSPLHF.

The table lists this clone with a count of one. The CDR3 DNA is TGTGCCAGCAGTACCGGTGGAGCCCTCCAGTATTTT. Translation: CASSTGGALQYF. The chain couples TRBV6-6 to TRBJ2-3; D call uncertain. CDR3 length: 12 residues. The germline gives CDR1 MNHNY, CDR2 SVGAGI (reference sequence). V lost 5 bases, J lost 12 bases, and 15 bases lay in between.

The DNA of the CDR3 is TGTGCCAGTAGGGCGGGGACTGGCCCCAACAATGAGCAGTTCTTC. Translation gives CASRAGTGPNNEQFF. This chain joins TRBV19 and TRBJ2-1; tentative D call: TRBD2 (6 bases). The germline gives CDR1 LNHDA, CDR2 SQIVND (reference sequence). The V end lost 6 bases, the J end lost 5 bases, and 17 bases lay between the germline ends. The CDR3 length is 15 residues.

V and J are TRBV19 and TRBJ1-4; the match to TRBD1 covers 9 bases. This CDR3 has 16 residues. Trimming cost V 6 bases and J 2 bases; bases outside gene matches: 7. CDR1 is LNHDA and CDR2 is SQIVND in the germline V gene (reference sequence). This CDR3 reads CASSKQGAGTNEKLFF. The CDR3 nucleotides are TGTGCCAGTAGCAAACAGGGGGCCGGGACTAATGAAAAACTGTTTTTT.

This clone was recorded only once. V and J are TRBV6-5 and TRBJ1-2, with 10 bases aligning to TRBD1. The junction had 2 bases not matched to a gene; V was cut back by 3 bases and J by 4 bases. The CDR3 contains 14 residues. Germline V gives CDR1 MNHEY, CDR2 SVGAGI. CDR3 amino acids: CASSYDRGPYGYTF. CDR3 DNA: TGTGCCAGCAGTTATGACAGGGGGCCCTATGGCTACACCTTC.

V is TRBV27 and J is TRBJ2-7, with a possible D match to TRBD1 (5 bases). V dropped 10 bases and J dropped 1 base, with 17 bases sitting between them. From germline, CDR1 is MNHEY and CDR2 SMNVEV (reference sequence). This CDR3 contains 14 residues. The CDR3 coding sequence is TGTGCCACCAAGGGGCGCCCCACTTCCTACGAGCAGTACTTC. Translating it yields CATKGRPTSYEQYF.

Here the CDR3 reads CASSSGTGSDTQYF. CDR3 in DNA: TGTGCCAGCAGTTCCGGGACAGGGTCAGATACGCAGTATTTT. V is TRBV7-3 and J is TRBJ2-3, with 9 bases matching TRBD1. Germline CDR1 reads SGHTA; CDR2 reads FQGTGA. There are 14 residues in the CDR3. Trimming took 6 bases from V and 4 from J; bases not matched to a gene: 5.

The chain uses TRBV5-5 and TRBJ1-2, with 9 bases matching TRBD1. The V and J ends lost 1 base and 7 bases, in that order; junction bases with no gene match: 5. This CDR3 has 14 residues. Germline CDR1 SGHKS, CDR2 YYEKEE (reference sequence). The CDR3 DNA follows: TGTGCCAGCAGCTTGTCGGGACAGGGAGGTGGCTACACCTTC. This sequence encodes CASSLSGQGGGYTF.

V and J are TRBV19 and TRBJ1-2; D not certain. This CDR3 comprises 12 residues. The germline V gene encodes CDR1 LNHDA and CDR2 SQIVND (reference sequence). The V and J ends lost 4 bases and 4 bases respectively, with 7 bases between them. As DNA, the CDR3 is TGTGCCAGTAGTACAAACAGCTATGGCTACACCTTC. Encoded protein: CASSTNSYGYTF. The entire variable domain, with the rest obtained from reference TRBV19 and TRBJ1-2, is as follows: DGGITQSPKYLFRKEGQNVTLSCEQNLNHDAMYWYRQDPGQGLRLIYYSQIVNDFQKGDIAEGYSVSREKKESFPLTVTSAQKNPTAFYLCASSTNSYGYTFGSGTRLTVV.

With respect to this clone: A junction boundary mismatches the germline segment, possibly from a read error. The rearrangement links TRBV19 to TRBJ2-7; D may be TRBD1 (5 bases). CDR3 length: 14 residues. Germline assignment: CDR1 LNHDA and CDR2 SQIVND (reference sequence). In nucleotides, the CDR3 is TGTACCAGTAGTATAGATCCTGGTAGGGGCGCGCAGTACTTC. Amino acids: CTSSIDPGRGAQYF.

The chain joins TRBV4-1 to TRBJ2-7, with a weak D call TRBD2 (6 bases). Germline values: CDR1 MGHRA, CDR2 YSYEKL. This CDR3 is built from 16 residues. With 0 bases removed from V and 1 base from J, the gap between germline ends came to 13 bases. The CDR3 protein is CASSQDGRDGSYEQYF. The CDR3, as DNA: TGCGCCAGCAGCCAAGATGGGCGGGACGGTTCCTACGAGCAGTACTTC.

Concerning this clone itself: The sample contains more than one DNA sequence encoding this CDR3. The chain joins TRBV19 to TRBJ1-2; D is possibly TRBD1 (5 bases). The germline V gene encodes CDR1 LNHDA and CDR2 SQIVND (reference sequence). V lost 6 bases, J lost 2 bases, and 10 bases lay in between. The CDR3 covers 13 residues. The CDR3 DNA reads TGTGCCAGTAGCACCGACAGCAACTATGGCTACACCTTC. This codes for CASSTDSNYGYTF.